Listed below are T cell receptor beta chains from one sample, sequenced in a study of shared clonotypes between healthy human individuals. Libraries were prepared by immunoSEQ multiplex PCR; TCRdb keeps only in-frame clonotypes and omits some of them. This table holds roughly 500,000 clones, about four fifths found once. What was sequenced was PBMCs. The receptors derive from a woman in her forties in good health. Some clones in this sample may be carry-over from other donors' samples. The CDR3 runs from the conserved cysteine through the conserved F or W. Fields, in order: V gene, D gene, J gene, clone size, CDR3 protein, CDR3 DNA. D genes are given only for firm matches. Some rows have no size entry. The others give once, few or many, or a class for an expanded clone.

TRBV5-1,NA,TRBJ2-5,once,CASSWRDSARQETQYF,TGCGCCAGCAGCTGGCGGGACAGCGCCCGACAAGAGACCCAGTACTTC
TRBV5-1,NA,TRBJ2-1,once,CASSLFDSDPNEQFF,TGCGCCAGCAGCTTGTTTGACAGCGACCCCAATGAGCAGTTCTTC
TRBV18,TRBD2,TRBJ2-1,NA,CASSPQGTTNEQFF,TGTGCCAGCTCACCACAGGGGACTACCAATGAGCAGTTCTTC
TRBV5-1,NA,TRBJ1-2,NA,CASSLSTGANYGYTF,TGCGCCAGCAGCTTATCCACCGGAGCTAACTATGGCTACACCTTC
TRBV6-1,TRBD1,TRBJ2-3,NA,CASSESSGQGTDTQYF,TGTGCCAGCAGTGAATCGTCGGGACAGGGGACAGATACGCAGTATTTT
TRBV29-1,TRBD2,TRBJ2-7,NA,CSALSGSIYEQYF,TGCAGCGCCCTTAGCGGGAGCATCTACGAGCAGTACTTC
TRBV28,TRBD1,TRBJ2-7,NA,CASSWTGTYEQYF,TGTGCCAGCAGTTGGACAGGGACCTACGAGCAGTACTTC
TRBV6-5,TRBD1,TRBJ1-2,NA,CASSYTGDSGYTF,TGTGCCAGCAGTTACACAGGGGATAGTGGCTACACCTTC
TRBV28,NA,TRBJ2-7,NA,CASSPPTYEQYF,TGTGCCAGCAGTCCACCTACCTACGAGCAGTACTTC
TRBV6-5,NA,TRBJ1-1,NA,CASIPGGKGNTEAFF,TGTGCCAGCATCCCCGGGGGGAAGGGGAACACTGAAGCTTTCTTT
TRBV19,NA,TRBJ1-1,many,CASSISTRGTEAFF,TGTGCCAGTAGTATATCCACGCGGGGTACTGAAGCTTTCTTT
TRBV10-3,NA,TRBJ1-3,NA,CASQVGGNTIYF,TGTGCCTCACAGGTTGGCGGAAACACCATATATTTT
TRBV29-1,TRBD1,TRBJ2-7,NA,CSVELDRESDEQYF,TGCAGCGTTGAACTGGACAGGGAATCGGACGAGCAGTACTTC
TRBV27,TRBD1,TRBJ1-4,NA,CASRGDRGYEKLFF,TGTGCCAGCAGGGGGGACAGGGGTTACGAAAAACTGTTTTTT
TRBV28,NA,TRBJ2-7,few,CASSLATGKYF,TGTGCCAGCAGTTTAGCAACAGGGAAGTACTTC
TRBV28,NA,TRBJ2-1,NA,CASSSTGHNEQFF,TGTGCCAGCAGTTCGACGGGCCACAATGAGCAGTTCTTC
TRBV28,NA,TRBJ2-2,NA,CASSLRRAFGELFF,TGTGCCAGCAGTTTAAGACGGGCGTTCGGGGAGCTGTTTTTT
TRBV20-1,NA,TRBJ1-2,NA,CSASDVYGYTF,TGCAGTGCTAGTGACGTTTATGGCTACACCTTC
TRBV30,NA,TRBJ2-1,NA,CAWSATQHEQFF,TGTGCCTGGAGCGCGACTCAGCATGAGCAGTTCTTC
TRBV30,TRBD2,TRBJ2-7,NA,CAWSYGRAYEQYF,TGTGCCTGGAGTTATGGGAGGGCCTACGAGCAGTACTTC
TRBV18,NA,TRBJ2-5,NA,CASSPPRGQETQYF,TGTGCCAGCTCACCACCAAGGGGCCAAGAGACCCAGTACTTC
TRBV28,TRBD1,TRBJ2-7,NA,CASSLGTGESYEQYF,TGTGCCAGCAGTTTAGGGACAGGGGAGTCCTACGAGCAGTACTTC
TRBV20-1,TRBD2,TRBJ2-4,NA,CCGTRENIQYF,TGCTGCGGGACTAGGGAAAACATTCAGTACTTC
TRBV10-3,NA,TRBJ1-4,NA,CAISERGERANEKLFF,TGTGCCATCAGTGAGAGGGGGGAAAGGGCTAATGAAAAACTGTTTTTT
TRBV5-4,NA,TRBJ2-1,NA,CASSLGSSYNEQFF,TGTGCCAGCAGCCTAGGGAGCTCCTACAATGAGCAGTTCTTC
TRBV19,TRBD1,TRBJ2-4,NA,CASSTTGGSNIQYF,TGTGCCAGTAGTACGACAGGGGGCTCAAACATTCAGTACTTC
TRBV19,NA,TRBJ1-1,NA,CASTRGGTEAFF,TGTGCCAGTACCCGAGGGGGTACTGAAGCTTTCTTT
TRBV15,TRBD2,TRBJ2-1,NA,CATSRDDPGLAGEQFF,TGTGCCACCAGCAGAGACGATCCGGGACTAGCCGGTGAGCAGTTCTTC
TRBV29-1,NA,TRBJ1-1,NA,CSVVGDPGQYTEAFF,TGTAGCGTTGTAGGAGACCCCGGGCAATACACTGAAGCTTTCTTT
TRBV11-2,NA,TRBJ1-4,NA,CASSPLGGYEKLFF,TGTGCCAGCAGCCCACTCGGGGGCTATGAAAAACTGTTTTTT
TRBV5-1,NA,TRBJ2-1,many,CASSVLAGDNEQFF,TGCGCCAGCAGCGTATTAGCAGGTGACAATGAGCAGTTCTTC
TRBV28,NA,TRBJ2-1,NA,CASSFRRTQFF,TGTGCCAGCAGTTTCAGGAGAACACAGTTCTTC
TRBV28,NA,TRBJ1-2,NA,CASEPSEGNYGYTF,TGTGCCAGCGAACCGAGCGAGGGGAACTATGGCTACACCTTC
TRBV6-1,TRBD2,TRBJ2-7,NA,CASSELAGAYEQYF,TGTGCCAGCAGTGAACTGGCGGGAGCCTACGAGCAGTACTTC
TRBV30,NA,TRBJ1-1,NA,CAWTSNRINTEAFF,TGTGCCTGGACCTCCAACAGGATAAACACTGAAGCTTTCTTT
TRBV7-2,TRBD1,TRBJ1-5,NA,CASSLAATGGQPQHF,TGTGCCAGCAGCTTAGCGGCCACAGGGGGGCAGCCCCAGCATTTT
TRBV19,TRBD1,TRBJ1-2,once,CASSTLLLRTGRHGYTF,TGTGCCAGTAGTACGCTCCTCCTTAGGACAGGGCGTCATGGCTACACCTTC
TRBV10-1,TRBD2,TRBJ2-7,NA,CASSESTRGRALYEQYF,TGCGCCAGCAGTGAGTCGACTCGCGGGAGGGCCCTCTACGAGCAGTACTTC
TRBV14,NA,TRBJ1-2,NA,CASSQGEGYGYTF,TGTGCCAGCAGCCAAGGGGAGGGATATGGCTACACCTTC
TRBV4-1,TRBD1,TRBJ2-5,NA,CASSQRTGGETQYF,TGCGCCAGCAGCCAACGGACAGGCGGCGAGACCCAGTACTTC
TRBV10-1,NA,TRBJ1-5,NA,CASSDRYQPQHF,TGCGCCAGCAGTGACAGGTATCAGCCCCAGCATTTT
TRBV11-2,NA,TRBJ2-5,NA,CASSLAGVETQYF,TGTGCCAGCAGCTTGGCAGGGGTAGAGACCCAGTACTTC
TRBV7-8,NA,TRBJ2-1,NA,CASSLRRGYNEQFF,TGTGCCAGCAGCTTACGGCGGGGCTACAATGAGCAGTTCTTC
TRBV4-3,NA,TRBJ1-2,NA,CASSQDGARTFHYGYTF,TGCGCCAGCAGCCAAGATGGGGCAAGAACGTTCCACTATGGCTACACCTTC